A selection of T cell receptor beta chains follows, all from one sample in a study of blood T cell repertoires in COVID-19. The method was immunoSEQ multiplex PCR; TCRdb's version includes in-frame clones alone and lacks a portion of them. In the table there are 250,000 to 350,000 clones, about 85% of which are singletons. Sequencing was performed on PBMCs or T cells enriched from blood (not recorded which). Every receptor here comes from a woman aged 25 to 39 who had recovered from COVID-19. Each CDR3 is given with its conserved first and last residue. D genes are given only for firm matches. The size field is filled for only some rows; it gives once, few, many or a size class.

>TRBV7-9|TRBD2|TRBJ2-4|many
TGTGCCAGCAGCCCGGGACTAGCGGGGATTGCCAAAAACATTCAGTACTTC
CASSPGLAGIAKNIQYF
>TRBV6-1|NA|TRBJ1-5|once
TGTGCCAGCAGTGAAGGTCACGTGGCAGTTTTCCCCCAGCATTTT
CASSEGHVAVFPQHF
>TRBV19|TRBD1|TRBJ1-1|NA
TGTGCCAGTAGCCGCCCGACAGGGCCAGGAACTGAAGCTTTCTTT
CASSRPTGPGTEAFF
>TRBV6-1|NA|TRBJ2-3|NA
TGTGCCAGCAGTGCGGCGGCAGTCAACACAGATACGCAGTATTTT
CASSAAAVNTDTQYF
>TRBV5-1|NA|TRBJ2-3|NA
TGCGCCAGCAGCTTGGCCCCAACAGATACGCAGTATTTT
CASSLAPTDTQYF
>TRBV14|TRBD2|TRBJ2-5|few
TGTGCCAGCAGCCCAAGTGGAAGTAGCGGGGGGGAGACCCAGTACTTC
CASSPSGSSGGETQYF
>TRBV7-6|NA|TRBJ2-7|NA
TGTGCCAGCAGCTTAGGTCCAGGTTCCTCCTACGAGCAGTACTTC
CASSLGPGSSYEQYF
>TRBV24-1|TRBD1|TRBJ2-3|once
TGTGCCACCAGTGAATCCGGGACAGGGGGAGGAGATACGCAGTATTTT
CATSESGTGGGDTQYF
>TRBV6-2/TRBV6-3|TRBD1|TRBJ1-6|NA
TGTGCCAGCAGCACTAGTTGGAAGGACAGGAGCGGTAATTCACCCCTCCACTTT
CASSTSWKDRSGNSPLHF
>TRBV10-3|TRBD1|TRBJ1-1|NA
TGTGCCATCACCGGGAAACAGGGGCGGCTTACTGAAGCTTTCTTT
CAITGKQGRLTEAFF
>TRBV30|NA|TRBJ1-1|NA
TGTGCCTGGAGTTGGCACCCCGACAGCTACCTTGAAGCTTTCTTT
CAWSWHPDSYLEAFF
>TRBV4-1|TRBD1|TRBJ1-1|NA
TGCGCCAGCAGCCCGGGACAGGGGAACACTGAAGCTTTCTTT
CASSPGQGNTEAFF
>TRBV10-3|NA|TRBJ1-2|NA
TGTGCCATCACAACGGGGGGTTTAGTCCAGGATGGCTACACCTTC
CAITTGGLVQDGYTF
>TRBV18|TRBD1|TRBJ1-2|once
TGTGCCAGCTCACCCGGGACAGGGTACGGCTACACCTTC
CASSPGTGYGYTF
>TRBV6-1|TRBD1|TRBJ1-1|NA
TGTGCCAGCAGTGAAGGGACAGGGTTGAACACTGAAGCTTTCTTT
CASSEGTGLNTEAFF
>TRBV19|TRBD1|TRBJ1-2|NA
TGTGCCAGTAGTAGGGACAGGGGAAGTCGGGGCTACACCTTC
CASSRDRGSRGYTF
>TRBV6-5|NA|TRBJ1-5|NA
TGTGCCAGCAGTTTTGGACTTTCGTCTGGTCAGCCCCAGCATTTT
CASSFGLSSGQPQHF
>TRBV5-6|NA|TRBJ1-1|once
TGTGCCAGCAGCTTGACCCGGGGTGAAGCTTTCTTT
CASSLTRGEAFF
>TRBV5-1|TRBD1|TRBJ1-1|NA
TGCGCCAGCAGCACCTCAGGGACAGGGGATACTGAAGCTTTCTTT
CASSTSGTGDTEAFF
>TRBV9|NA|TRBJ1-1|NA
TGTGCCAGCAGCGTAGGGTGGGGGCTCAACACTGAAGCTTTCTTT
CASSVGWGLNTEAFF
>TRBV7-6|NA|TRBJ1-1|NA
TGTGCCAGCAGCCCGAAGACAGGAGTGAACACTGAAGCTTTCTTT
CASSPKTGVNTEAFF
>TRBV21-1|NA|TRBJ1-1|NA
TGTGCCAGCAGCAACACGGGGAGGACTGAAGCTTTCTTT
CASSNTGRTEAFF
>TRBV11-2|NA|TRBJ1-2|NA
TGTGCCAGCAGCTTCCCCGGGTCCGCTAACTATGGCTACACCTTC
CASSFPGSANYGYTF
>TRBV5-1|TRBD1|TRBJ1-1|NA
TGCGCCAGCAGATTACGGACAGGTGAGGCTGAAGCTTTCTTT
CASRLRTGEAEAFF
>TRBV10-3|NA|TRBJ2-7|NA
TGTGCCACGGTGAGGGGAGGAGGCTACGAGCAGTACTTC
CATVRGGGYEQYF
>TRBV7-2|NA|TRBJ1-2|NA
TGTGCCAGCAGCTTAGATAGTACGAGTGGCTATGGCTACACCTTC
CASSLDSTSGYGYTF
>TRBV6-5|TRBD1|TRBJ2-7|NA
TGTGCCAGCAGTTACTTAGGACAGGGGGGGGAGCAGTACTTC
CASSYLGQGGEQYF
>TRBV5-1|NA|TRBJ1-4|NA
TGCGCCAGCAGCTTGCGACAGTGGGGTGAAAAACTGTTTTTT
CASSLRQWGEKLFF
>TRBV10-3|NA|TRBJ2-7|NA
TGTGCCATCAGTGAGTCGACTCAGTACTCCTACGAGCAGTACTTC
CAISESTQYSYEQYF
>TRBV7-2|NA|TRBJ1-3|NA
TGTGCCAGCTCCCGGTCGGGTTCTGCTGGAAACACCATATATTTT
CASSRSGSAGNTIYF
>TRBV24-1|NA|TRBJ1-1|NA
TGTGCCACCAGCTTAGGGCGGGCCCGCCAGAACACTGAAGCTTTCTTT
CATSLGRARQNTEAFF
>TRBV10-3|TRBD1|TRBJ2-2|NA
TGTGCCATCACCCAGGGGGTGGCGAGCGGCGGGGAGCTGTTTTTT
CAITQGVASGGELFF
>TRBV5-4|NA|TRBJ1-4|NA
TGTGCCAGCAGCGCCAGTGCAACTAATGAAAAACTGTTTTTT
CASSASATNEKLFF
>TRBV19|NA|TRBJ1-5|NA
TGTGCCAGTAGTAGTGTTATCAATCAGCCCCAGCATTTT
CASSSVINQPQHF
>TRBV2|NA|TRBJ1-1|NA
TGTGCCAGCCTTACGGGGAGGACGAACACTGAAGCTTTCTTT
CASLTGRTNTEAFF
>TRBV28|NA|TRBJ1-4|NA
TGTGCCAGCAGTCCACGCCGGTCTACTGAAAAACTGTTTTTT
CASSPRRSTEKLFF
>TRBV7-8|TRBD1|TRBJ1-5|NA
TGTGCCAGCAGCTTAGAACGCAGGGGGCAACTTCGAAGCAATCAGCCCCAGCATTTT
CASSLERRGQLRSNQPQHF
>TRBV9|TRBD2|TRBJ2-3|NA
TGTGCCAGCAGCGCCCCGACTAGCGGCGGAAGCACAGATACGCAGTATTTT
CASSAPTSGGSTDTQYF
>TRBV5-4|NA|TRBJ1-1|NA
TGTGCCAGCAGCCTCGGGGGGGGCGACACTGAAGCTTTCTTT
CASSLGGGDTEAFF
>TRBV5-1|NA|TRBJ1-6|NA
TGCGCCAGCAGCTCGTCGACAGGCAGAGATTCACCCCTCCACTTT
CASSSSTGRDSPLHF
>TRBV2|NA|TRBJ1-1|NA
TGTGCCAGCAGTGAGCTAGACAGAGCGAACACTGAAGCTTTCTTT
CASSELDRANTEAFF
>TRBV27|NA|TRBJ1-2|NA
TGTGCCAGCAGTAACTTGGACAACTCCAACTATGGCTACACCTTC
CASSNLDNSNYGYTF
>TRBV9|TRBD2|TRBJ2-5|NA
TGTGCCAGCAGCGTAGCGTCCGTCTCCGTAGCGGGTCAAGAGACCCAGTACTTC
CASSVASVSVAGQETQYF
>TRBV5-5|NA|TRBJ1-2|few
TGTGCCAGCAGCCCGACGGGTAGCGGCTACACCTTC
CASSPTGSGYTF
>TRBV12-3/TRBV12-4|NA|TRBJ2-5|once
TGTGCCAGCAGCCCGGCGGGAACAGAGACCCAGTACTTC
CASSPAGTETQYF
>TRBV7-8|TRBD2|TRBJ2-1|NA
TGTGCCAGCAGCACCCTAGCGGGGGGGCTCAATGAGCAGTTCTTC
CASSTLAGGLNEQFF
>TRBV19|NA|TRBJ1-1|NA
TGTGCCAGTAGTATAGTACGGGGGGCGGCTGAAGCTTTCTTT
CASSIVRGAAEAFF
>TRBV19|TRBD2|TRBJ2-3|NA
TGTGCCAGTAAACAGCGGGGGGGCACAGATACGCAGTATTTT
CASKQRGGTDTQYF
>TRBV9|NA|TRBJ2-5|NA
TGTGCCAGCAGCGGACCTCTAGGCACCTGGGAGACCCAGTACTTC
CASSGPLGTWETQYF
>TRBV19|NA|TRBJ2-3|NA
TGTGCCAGTAGTCCACTTCCTGGGGGGACCACAGATACGCAGTATTTT
CASSPLPGGTTDTQYF
>TRBV9|TRBD1|TRBJ1-1|NA
TGTGCCAGCAGCCCCGCGTGGGGACAGGGGGCGATGAACACTGAAGCTTTCTTT
CASSPAWGQGAMNTEAFF
>TRBV7-9|NA|TRBJ2-7|NA
TGTGCCAGCAGCTTATTACGGGACTACGAGCAGTACTTC
CASSLLRDYEQYF
>TRBV29-1|NA|TRBJ2-3|NA
TGCAGCGTTGTCCCCCAGTTAGCCACAGATACGCAGTATTTT
CSVVPQLATDTQYF
>TRBV29-1|TRBD1|TRBJ2-3|NA
TGCAGCGTCGTAGGACAGGGAACAAATACGCAGTATTTT
CSVVGQGTNTQYF
>TRBV4-3|NA|TRBJ1-1|NA
TGCGCCAGCAGCCAAGAAAGGACAGTGACTGAAGCTTTCTTT
CASSQERTVTEAFF